These T cell receptor beta chains were read from a single sample in a study of persistence of HIV-infected CD4 T cells. Repertoires were generated with immunoSEQ multiplex PCR, while TCRdb's copy carries only in-frame clones and drops some. The sample yields 25,000 to 35,000 clones, 70% seen once. These receptors lack a known antigen. The sample was CD4+ T cells sorted from PBMCs after roughly 18-hour stimulation, taken from a patient who received antiretroviral therapy. Receptor source: an adult man with HIV who was CMV-seropositive. Both conserved end residues are part of each CDR3. Fields, in order: J gene, V gene, CDR3 length, CDR3 protein.

j_gene: TRBJ2-7
v_gene: TRBV6-6
len: 15
CDR3aa: CASSNTGASTYEQYF

j_gene: TRBJ2-1
v_gene: TRBV14
len: 16
CDR3aa: CASSQGRGSQRNEQFF

j_gene: TRBJ2-7
v_gene: TRBV4-1
len: 16
CDR3aa: CASSGPLPPGSYEQYF

j_gene: TRBJ2-3
v_gene: TRBV2
len: 11
CDR3aa: CASSEGGTQYF

j_gene: TRBJ2-2
v_gene: TRBV24-1
len: 16
CDR3aa: CATSDLEGQGNGELFF

j_gene: TRBJ1-6
v_gene: TRBV6-6
len: 12
CDR3aa: CASSLAGIALHF

j_gene: TRBJ1-5
v_gene: TRBV19
len: 14
CDR3aa: CASRRDRGLQPQHF

j_gene: TRBJ2-3
v_gene: TRBV3-1/TRBV3-2
len: 13
CDR3aa: CASSSSGIDTQYF

j_gene: TRBJ1-1
v_gene: TRBV21-1
len: 13
CDR3aa: CASSKGGLLEAFF

j_gene: TRBJ2-3
v_gene: TRBV7-2
len: 16
CDR3aa: CASSLRSGTSTDTQYF

j_gene: TRBJ2-7
v_gene: TRBV6-5
len: 14
CDR3aa: CASKSGQGAYEQYF

j_gene: TRBJ2-1
v_gene: TRBV19
len: 16
CDR3aa: CASSIPRGTGNNEQFF

j_gene: TRBJ2-7
v_gene: TRBV5-6
len: 14
CDR3aa: CASSSMTVTYEQYF

j_gene: TRBJ1-5
v_gene: TRBV24-1
len: 15
CDR3aa: CATSDSTGSNQPQHF

j_gene: TRBJ2-7
v_gene: TRBV12-3/TRBV12-4
len: 13
CDR3aa: CASTGGSPYEQYF

j_gene: TRBJ1-5
v_gene: TRBV2
len: 15
CDR3aa: CASTVGQGGNQPQHF

j_gene: TRBJ2-6
v_gene: TRBV2
len: 17
CDR3aa: CASSWRGAQSGANVLTF

j_gene: TRBJ2-1
v_gene: TRBV28
len: 15
CDR3aa: CASSLPGASYNEQFF

j_gene: TRBJ1-6
v_gene: TRBV25-1
len: 12
CDR3aa: CASKEGNSPLHF

j_gene: TRBJ2-1
v_gene: TRBV27
len: 14
CDR3aa: CASSSPSSYNEQFF

j_gene: TRBJ2-3
v_gene: TRBV19
len: 13
CDR3aa: CASRPGGSDTQYF

j_gene: TRBJ1-6
v_gene: TRBV7-9
len: 16
CDR3aa: CASSLGQGFYNSPLHF

j_gene: TRBJ1-2
v_gene: TRBV2
len: 15
CDR3aa: CASSEGTGSIDGYTF

j_gene: TRBJ2-6
v_gene: TRBV27
len: 15
CDR3aa: CASGTVAGGANVLTF

j_gene: TRBJ2-1
v_gene: TRBV3-1/TRBV3-2
len: 17
CDR3aa: CASSPGGINRVYNEQFF

j_gene: TRBJ1-6
v_gene: TRBV7-2
len: 13
CDR3aa: CASSRDYNSPLHF

j_gene: TRBJ2-3
v_gene: TRBV6-5
len: 13
CDR3aa: CASRHDYSDTQYF

j_gene: TRBJ1-2
v_gene: TRBV4-2
len: 13
CDR3aa: CASIGQGNYGYTF

j_gene: TRBJ1-6
v_gene: TRBV4-1
len: 17
CDR3aa: CASSQGTGLSYNSPLHF

j_gene: TRBJ2-1
v_gene: TRBV9
len: 15
CDR3aa: CASTTEGATYNEQFF

j_gene: TRBJ1-1
v_gene: TRBV9
len: 14
CDR3aa: CASSVGQANTEAFF

j_gene: TRBJ2-7
v_gene: TRBV5-4
len: 14
CDR3aa: CASSLAGPSYEQYF

j_gene: TRBJ1-6
v_gene: TRBV3-1/TRBV3-2
len: 14
CDR3aa: CASSLLGRNSPLHF

j_gene: TRBJ1-1
v_gene: TRBV6-5
len: 14
CDR3aa: CASSLVRMNTEAFF

j_gene: TRBJ2-1
v_gene: TRBV9
len: 14
CDR3aa: CASSPRQGHNEQFF

j_gene: TRBJ1-1
v_gene: TRBV6-5
len: 13
CDR3aa: CASSRQGITEAFF

j_gene: TRBJ1-4
v_gene: TRBV6-1
len: 16
CDR3aa: CASSELDSPTNEKLFF

j_gene: TRBJ1-1
v_gene: TRBV5-1
len: 16
CDR3aa: CASSPGGTWTNTEAFF

j_gene: TRBJ1-5
v_gene: TRBV6-5
len: 16
CDR3aa: CASSYTPPGSNQPQHF

j_gene: TRBJ2-1
v_gene: TRBV5-1
len: 13
CDR3aa: CASSPTSYNEQFF

j_gene: TRBJ1-2
v_gene: TRBV7-9
len: 14
CDR3aa: CASSLDWPEDGYTF

j_gene: TRBJ2-7
v_gene: TRBV6-1
len: 13
CDR3aa: CASSEPQGSEQYF

j_gene: TRBJ2-7
v_gene: TRBV9
len: 11
CDR3aa: CASSVGQEQYF

j_gene: TRBJ1-5
v_gene: TRBV24-1
len: 15
CDR3aa: CATSLGQGLNQPQHF

j_gene: TRBJ1-5
v_gene: TRBV27
len: 17
CDR3aa: CASSSSRQGVSSQPQHF

j_gene: TRBJ2-6
v_gene: TRBV28
len: 15
CDR3aa: CASSLMPSGANVLTF

j_gene: TRBJ2-1
v_gene: TRBV11-2
len: 13
CDR3aa: CASSLEVYNEQFF

j_gene: TRBJ1-4
v_gene: TRBV2
len: 14
CDR3aa: CASKEGQWGEKLFF

j_gene: TRBJ2-4
v_gene: TRBV10-2
len: 15
CDR3aa: CASTLTGGGKNIQYF

j_gene: TRBJ2-1
v_gene: TRBV18
len: 15
CDR3aa: CASSRSPGNANEQFF

j_gene: TRBJ2-4
v_gene: TRBV13
len: 19
CDR3aa: CASSSPSGGKRGGKNIQYF

j_gene: TRBJ2-7
v_gene: TRBV6-2/TRBV6-3
len: 13
CDR3aa: CASSYEDRYEQYF

j_gene: TRBJ1-3
v_gene: TRBV2
len: 14
CDR3aa: CASEGGTSGNTIYF

j_gene: TRBJ1-1
v_gene: TRBV3-1/TRBV3-2
len: 13
CDR3aa: CASSPPTATKAFF